This T cell receptor beta chain is from a study of neoadjuvant nivolumab and ipilimumab in lung cancer. General study results and limits: Pathologic regression was not significantly tied to TCR clonality. Higher pretherapy blood TCR richness went with higher resected-tumor richness.

CDR3 length: 14 residues. Germline V gene data show CDR1 as SGHAT and CDR2 as FQNNGV. Trimming removed 2 bases at V and 3 bases at J, with 8 bases between. This clone turned up a few times. Its target is not known. The repertoire was sequenced with immunoSEQ multiplex PCR; TCRdb's copy has only in-frame clones and lacks some. The sample has about 26,000 clones, around 80% seen once. V is TRBV11-2 and J is TRBJ2-1; weak D call: TRBD2 (5 bases). The receptor's source is an adult with non-small cell lung cancer. Here the sequenced sample was peripheral blood, taken before neoadjuvant nivolumab, alone or with ipilimumab. The CDR3 loop is CASSLWSGYNEQFF. For the CDR3, the DNA is TGTGCCAGCAGCTTATGGAGCGGCTACAATGAGCAGTTCTTC.